This T cell receptor (beta chain) was profiled in a study of human T cells and chemical hapten exposure. Overall study findings and caveats: With regard to DPC sensitization, TCRs above 1 in 1000 frequency did not change.

With regard to this clonotype: Antigen specificity is unknown.

Trimming cost V 1 base and J 1 base, with 16 bases left between them. Germline V gene lookup returns CDR1 SGHVS and CDR2 FNYEAQ. This CDR3 region has 17 residues. Researchers extracted total RNA from unfractionated whole blood. TCRdb called the 5' RACE reads again in MiXCR, with one record for every CDR3 protein. This table has about 80,000 distinct CDR3 sequences, about 8.4% appearing once. This TCR was recovered from a male donor in good health. This chain connects TRBV7-6 to TRBJ2-5, with D tentatively TRBD2 (5 bases). Here the CDR3 reads CASSLESGELVQETQYF. The CDR3, as DNA: TGTGCCAGCAGCTTAGAATCGGGCGAACTAGTCCAAGAGACCCAGTACTTC.